This T cell receptor (beta chain) was identified in a study of cytomegalovirus exposure and HLA in healthy donors. Across the study: A prior study identified 117 million unique TCR beta sequences from roughly 180 million T cells. The study, taken as a whole, reports: Rarity held for most TCR sequences, but there were some public TCRs that occurred in many donors.

There are 14 residues in the CDR3. Germline-derived CDR1 and CDR2 are MNHEY and SVGAGI. The V and J ends lost 1 base and 5 bases, in that order; junction bases with no gene match: 4. PCR primers comprised 60 Vbeta and 13 Jbeta primers. Clones were sequenced by immunoSEQ multiplex PCR, and TCRdb holds only the in-frame ones, with some missing. The data show around 150,000 clones, around 69% seen once. A remark on this clone: No antigen is known for it.

Sequencing was done on a sample of PBMCs. The chain carries TRBV6-5 and TRBJ2-5; 7 nucleotides agree with TRBD2. The sequence came from a man aged 55 to 70 in good health and CMV-seronegative. The CDR3 region has the DNA TGTGCCAGCAGTTACTACGGACTAGAGGAGACCCAGTACTTC. This codes for CASSYYGLEETQYF.